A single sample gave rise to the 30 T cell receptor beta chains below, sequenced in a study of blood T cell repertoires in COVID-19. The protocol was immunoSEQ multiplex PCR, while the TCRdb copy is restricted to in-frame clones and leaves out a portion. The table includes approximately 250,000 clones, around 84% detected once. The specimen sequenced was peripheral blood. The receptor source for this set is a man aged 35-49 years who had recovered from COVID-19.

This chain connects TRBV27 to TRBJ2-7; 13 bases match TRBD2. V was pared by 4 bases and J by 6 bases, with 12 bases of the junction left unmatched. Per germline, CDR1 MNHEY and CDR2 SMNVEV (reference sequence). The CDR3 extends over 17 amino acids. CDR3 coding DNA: TGTGCCAGCAGTTCGACCTCCGGGACTAGCGGGAAGGGCGAGCAGTACTTC. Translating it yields CASSSTSGTSGKGEQYF.

CDR3 loop: CASSLSSGMGELFF. The CDR3 DNA reads TGTGCCAGCAGCTTATCGTCAGGAATGGGGGAGCTGTTTTTT. The chain is built from TRBV11-2 and TRBJ2-2; no reliable D call. Germline CDR1 and CDR2: SGHAT and FQNNGV. V lost 2 bases to trimming and J lost 8 bases, with 12 bases between them. This CDR3 comprises 14 residues.

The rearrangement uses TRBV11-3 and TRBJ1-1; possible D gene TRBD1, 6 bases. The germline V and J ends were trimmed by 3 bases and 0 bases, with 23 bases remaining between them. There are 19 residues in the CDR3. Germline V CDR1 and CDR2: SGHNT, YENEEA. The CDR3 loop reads CASSFNLPLAGAMNTEAFF. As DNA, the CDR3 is TGTGCCAGCAGCTTTAATCTCCCTTTAGCAGGGGCCATGAACACTGAAGCTTTCTTT.

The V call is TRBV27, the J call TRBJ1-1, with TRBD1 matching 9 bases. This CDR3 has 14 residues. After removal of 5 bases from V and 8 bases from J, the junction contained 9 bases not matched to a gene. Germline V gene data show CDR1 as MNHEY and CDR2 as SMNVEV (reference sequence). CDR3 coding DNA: TGTGCCAGCAGTCCCAAAACAGGGGGCCCGGAAGCTTTCTTT. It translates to CASSPKTGGPEAFF.

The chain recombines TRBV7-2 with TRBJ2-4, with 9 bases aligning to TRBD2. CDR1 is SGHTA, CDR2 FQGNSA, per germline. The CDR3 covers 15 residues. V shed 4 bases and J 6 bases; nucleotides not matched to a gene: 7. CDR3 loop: CASSYSAGGANIQYF. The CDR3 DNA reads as TGTGCCAGCAGCTATAGCGCGGGGGGGGCAAACATTCAGTACTTC.

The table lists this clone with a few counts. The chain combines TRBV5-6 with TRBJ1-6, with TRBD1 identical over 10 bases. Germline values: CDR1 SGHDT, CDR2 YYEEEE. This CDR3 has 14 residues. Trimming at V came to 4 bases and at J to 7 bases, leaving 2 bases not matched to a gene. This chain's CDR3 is CASSTGQGNSPLHF. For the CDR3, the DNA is TGTGCCAGCAGCACGGGACAGGGGAATTCACCCCTCCACTTT.

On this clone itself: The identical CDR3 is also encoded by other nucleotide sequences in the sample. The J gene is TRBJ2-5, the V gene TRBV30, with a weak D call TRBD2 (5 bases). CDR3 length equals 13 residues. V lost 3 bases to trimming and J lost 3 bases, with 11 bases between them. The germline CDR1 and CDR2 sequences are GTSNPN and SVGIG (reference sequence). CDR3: CAWSGVSKETQYF. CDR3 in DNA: TGTGCCTGGAGCGGGGTGTCGAAAGAGACCCAGTACTTC.

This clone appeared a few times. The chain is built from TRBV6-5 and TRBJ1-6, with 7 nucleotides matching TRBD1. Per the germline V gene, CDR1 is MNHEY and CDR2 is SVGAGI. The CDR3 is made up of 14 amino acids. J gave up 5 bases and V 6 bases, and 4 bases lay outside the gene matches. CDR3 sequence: CASRRGTDNSPLHF. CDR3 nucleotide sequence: TGTGCCAGCAGGAGGGGGACAGATAATTCACCCCTCCACTTT.

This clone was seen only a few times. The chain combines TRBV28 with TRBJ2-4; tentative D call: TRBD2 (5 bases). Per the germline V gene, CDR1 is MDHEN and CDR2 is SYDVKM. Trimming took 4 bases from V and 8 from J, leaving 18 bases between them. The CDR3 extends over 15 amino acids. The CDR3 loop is CASSSPRLYGDIQYF. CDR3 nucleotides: TGTGCCAGCAGTTCGCCCCGATTGTACGGGGACATTCAGTACTTC.

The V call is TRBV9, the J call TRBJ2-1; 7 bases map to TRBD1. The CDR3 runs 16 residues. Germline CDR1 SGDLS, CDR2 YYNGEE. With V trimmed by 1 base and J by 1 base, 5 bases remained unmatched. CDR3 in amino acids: CASSVQPTGSYNEQFF. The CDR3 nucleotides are TGTGCCAGCAGCGTACAGCCGACAGGGTCCTACAATGAGCAGTTCTTC.

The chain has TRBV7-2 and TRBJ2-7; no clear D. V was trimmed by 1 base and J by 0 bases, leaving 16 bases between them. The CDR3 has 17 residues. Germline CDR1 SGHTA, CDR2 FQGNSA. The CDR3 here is CASSLVLGGASSYEQYF. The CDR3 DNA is TGTGCCAGCAGCTTAGTGTTGGGTGGAGCCAGCTCCTACGAGCAGTACTTC. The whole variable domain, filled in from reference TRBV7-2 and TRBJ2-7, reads GAGVSQSPSNKVTEKGKDVELRCDPISGHTALYWYRQSLGQGLEFLIYFQGNSAPDKSGLPSDRFSAERTGGSVSTLTIQRTQQEDSAVYLCASSLVLGGASSYEQYFGPGTRLTVT.

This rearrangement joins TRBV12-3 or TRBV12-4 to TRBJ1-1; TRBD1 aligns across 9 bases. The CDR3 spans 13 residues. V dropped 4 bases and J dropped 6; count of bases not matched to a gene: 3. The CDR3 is CASSSDRGAEAFF. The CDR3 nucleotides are TGTGCCAGCAGTTCTGACAGGGGGGCTGAAGCTTTCTTT.

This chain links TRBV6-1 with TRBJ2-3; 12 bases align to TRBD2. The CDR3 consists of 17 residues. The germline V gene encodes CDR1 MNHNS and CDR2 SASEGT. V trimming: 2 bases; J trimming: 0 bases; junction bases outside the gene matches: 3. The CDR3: CASSERTSGISTDTQYF. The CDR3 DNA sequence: TGTGCCAGCAGTGAACGGACTAGCGGGATAAGCACAGATACGCAGTATTTT.

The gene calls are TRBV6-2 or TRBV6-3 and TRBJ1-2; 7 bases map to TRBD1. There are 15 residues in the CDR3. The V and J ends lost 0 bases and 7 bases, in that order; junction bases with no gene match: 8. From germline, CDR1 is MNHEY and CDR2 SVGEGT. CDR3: CASSYSRDRRGGYTF. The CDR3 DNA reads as TGTGCCAGCAGTTACTCGAGGGACAGAAGAGGTGGCTACACCTTC.

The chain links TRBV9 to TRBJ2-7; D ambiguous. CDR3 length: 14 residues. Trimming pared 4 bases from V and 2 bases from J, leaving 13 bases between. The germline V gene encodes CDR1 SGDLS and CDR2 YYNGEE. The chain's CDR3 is CASSPRLAPYEQYF. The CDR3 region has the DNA TGTGCCAGCAGCCCCCGATTGGCCCCCTACGAGCAGTACTTC.

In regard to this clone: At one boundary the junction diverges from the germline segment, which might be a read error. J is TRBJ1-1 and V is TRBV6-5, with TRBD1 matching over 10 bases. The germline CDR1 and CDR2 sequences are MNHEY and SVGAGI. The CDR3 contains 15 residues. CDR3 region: CTSSTDRGRGTEAFF. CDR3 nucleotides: TGTACCAGCAGTACCGACAGGGGGCGAGGCACTGAAGCTTTCTTT.

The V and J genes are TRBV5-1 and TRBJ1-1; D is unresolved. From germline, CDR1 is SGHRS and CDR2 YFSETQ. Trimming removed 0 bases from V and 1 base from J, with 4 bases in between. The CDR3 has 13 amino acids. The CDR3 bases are TGCGCCAGCAGCTTGGGAGGGAACACTGAAGCTTTCTTT. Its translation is CASSLGGNTEAFF.

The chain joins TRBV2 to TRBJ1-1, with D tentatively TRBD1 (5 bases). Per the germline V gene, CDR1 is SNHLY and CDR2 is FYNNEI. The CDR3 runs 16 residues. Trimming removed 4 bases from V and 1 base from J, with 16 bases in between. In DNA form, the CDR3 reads TGTGCCAGCAGTGCTAGGACAAGTTCCGCGAACACTGAAGCTTTCTTT. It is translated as CASSARTSSANTEAFF.

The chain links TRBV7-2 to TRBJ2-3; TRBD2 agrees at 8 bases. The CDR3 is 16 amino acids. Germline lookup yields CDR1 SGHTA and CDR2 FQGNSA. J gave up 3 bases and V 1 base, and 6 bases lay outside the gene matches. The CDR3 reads CASSLGAGGGTDTQYF. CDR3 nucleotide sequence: TGTGCCAGCAGCTTAGGGGCGGGGGGAGGAACAGATACGCAGTATTTT.

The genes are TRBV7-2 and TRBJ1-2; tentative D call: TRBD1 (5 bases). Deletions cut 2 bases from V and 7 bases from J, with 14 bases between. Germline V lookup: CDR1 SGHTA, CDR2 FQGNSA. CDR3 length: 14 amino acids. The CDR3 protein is CASSLRPGVLGYTF. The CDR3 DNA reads TGTGCCAGCAGCTTAAGGCCGGGGGTTCTTGGCTACACCTTC. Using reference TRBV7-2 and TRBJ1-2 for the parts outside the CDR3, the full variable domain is GAGVSQSPSNKVTEKGKDVELRCDPISGHTALYWYRQSLGQGLEFLIYFQGNSAPDKSGLPSDRFSAERTGGSVSTLTIQRTQQEDSAVYLCASSLRPGVLGYTFGSGTRLTVV.

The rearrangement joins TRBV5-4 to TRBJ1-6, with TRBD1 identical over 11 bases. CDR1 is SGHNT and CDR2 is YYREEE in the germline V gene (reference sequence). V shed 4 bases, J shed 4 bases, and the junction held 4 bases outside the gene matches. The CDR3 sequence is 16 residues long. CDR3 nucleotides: TGTGCCAGCAGCAAGGGACAGGGGGAATATAATTCACCCCTCCACTTT. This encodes CASSKGQGEYNSPLHF.

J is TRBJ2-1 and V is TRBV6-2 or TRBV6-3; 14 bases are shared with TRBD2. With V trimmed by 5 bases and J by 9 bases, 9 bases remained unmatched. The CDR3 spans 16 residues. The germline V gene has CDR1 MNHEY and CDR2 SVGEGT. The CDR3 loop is CASSTTSGGARLEQFF. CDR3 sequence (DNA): TGTGCCAGCAGTACGACTAGCGGGGGGGCCAGGCTTGAGCAGTTCTTC.

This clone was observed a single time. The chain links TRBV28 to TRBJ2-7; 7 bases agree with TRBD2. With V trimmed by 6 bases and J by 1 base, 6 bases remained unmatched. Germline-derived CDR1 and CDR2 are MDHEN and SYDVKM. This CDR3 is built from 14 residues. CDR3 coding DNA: TGTGCCAGCAGAACGACTAGCAGATCCTACGAGCAGTACTTC. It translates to CASRTTSRSYEQYF.

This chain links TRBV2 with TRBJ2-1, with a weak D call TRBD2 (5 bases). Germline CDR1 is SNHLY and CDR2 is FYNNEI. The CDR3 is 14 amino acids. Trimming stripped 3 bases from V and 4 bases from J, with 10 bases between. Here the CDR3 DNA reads TGTGCCAGCAGTGATACTGGGAGTTACAATGAGCAGTTCTTC. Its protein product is CASSDTGSYNEQFF.

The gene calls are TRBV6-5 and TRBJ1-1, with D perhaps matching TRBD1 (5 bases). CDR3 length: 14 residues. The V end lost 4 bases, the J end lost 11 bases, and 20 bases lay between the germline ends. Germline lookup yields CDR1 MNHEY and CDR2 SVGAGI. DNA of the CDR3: TGTGCCAGCAGTTCTACGTACCGGGACGGGAGGGCTTTCTTT. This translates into CASSSTYRDGRAFF.

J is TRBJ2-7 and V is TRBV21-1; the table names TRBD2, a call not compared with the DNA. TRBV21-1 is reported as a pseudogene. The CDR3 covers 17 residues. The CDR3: CASSPLGGHRDPYEQYF. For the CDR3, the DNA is TGTGCCAGCAGCCCCCTGGGAGGGCACCGCGACCCCTACGAGCAGTACTTC.

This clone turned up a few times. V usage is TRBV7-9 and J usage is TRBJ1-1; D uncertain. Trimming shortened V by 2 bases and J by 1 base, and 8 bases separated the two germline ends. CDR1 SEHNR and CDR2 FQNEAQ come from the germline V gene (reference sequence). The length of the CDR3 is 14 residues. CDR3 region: CASSLLTANTEAFF. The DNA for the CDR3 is TGTGCCAGCAGCTTACTTACAGCGAACACTGAAGCTTTCTTT.

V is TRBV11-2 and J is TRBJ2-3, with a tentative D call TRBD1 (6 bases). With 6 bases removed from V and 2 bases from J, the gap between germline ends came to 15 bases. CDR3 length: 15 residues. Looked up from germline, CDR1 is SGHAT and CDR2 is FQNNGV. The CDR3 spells CASSLTGWVTDTQYF. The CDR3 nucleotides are TGTGCCAGCAGTCTAACAGGGTGGGTCACAGATACGCAGTATTTT. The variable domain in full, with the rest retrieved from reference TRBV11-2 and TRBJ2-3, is EAGVAQSPRYKIIEKRQSVAFWCNPISGHATLYWYQQILGQGPKLLIQFQNNGVVDDSQLPKDRFSAERLKGVDSTLKIQPAKLEDSAVYLCASSLTGWVTDTQYFGPGTRLTVL.

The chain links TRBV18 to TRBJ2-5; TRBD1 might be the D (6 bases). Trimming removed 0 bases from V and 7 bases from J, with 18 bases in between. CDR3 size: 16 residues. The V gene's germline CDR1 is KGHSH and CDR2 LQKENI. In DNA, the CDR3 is TGTGCCAGCTCACCACCTTCAGGGGCCTACGGCGGGACCCAGTACTTC. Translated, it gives CASSPPSGAYGGTQYF.

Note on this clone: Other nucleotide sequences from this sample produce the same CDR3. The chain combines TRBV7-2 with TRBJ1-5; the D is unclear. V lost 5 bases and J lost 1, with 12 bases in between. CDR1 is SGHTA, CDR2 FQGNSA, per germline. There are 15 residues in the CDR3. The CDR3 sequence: CASSLDGGSNQPQHF. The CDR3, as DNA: TGTGCCAGCAGCCTGGACGGAGGAAGCAATCAGCCCCAGCATTTT. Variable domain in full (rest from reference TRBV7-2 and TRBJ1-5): GAGVSQSPSNKVTEKGKDVELRCDPISGHTALYWYRQSLGQGLEFLIYFQGNSAPDKSGLPSDRFSAERTGGSVSTLTIQRTQQEDSAVYLCASSLDGGSNQPQHFGDGTRLSIL.